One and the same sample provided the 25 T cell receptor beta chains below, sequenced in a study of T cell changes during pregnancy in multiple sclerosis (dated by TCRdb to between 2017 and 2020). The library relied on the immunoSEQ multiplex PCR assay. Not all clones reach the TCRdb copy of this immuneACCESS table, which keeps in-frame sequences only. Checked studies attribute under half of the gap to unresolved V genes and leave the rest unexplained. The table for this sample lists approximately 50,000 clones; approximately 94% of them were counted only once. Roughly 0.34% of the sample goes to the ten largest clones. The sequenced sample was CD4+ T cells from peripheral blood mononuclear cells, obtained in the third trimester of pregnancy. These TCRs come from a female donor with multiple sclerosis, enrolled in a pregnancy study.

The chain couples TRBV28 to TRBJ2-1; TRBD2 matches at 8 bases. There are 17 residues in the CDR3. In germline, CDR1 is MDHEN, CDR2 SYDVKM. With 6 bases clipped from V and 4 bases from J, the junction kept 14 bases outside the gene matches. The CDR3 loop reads CASRPGLAEKVYNEQFF. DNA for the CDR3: TGTGCCAGCAGACCAGGACTAGCAGAAAAAGTTTACAATGAGCAGTTCTTC. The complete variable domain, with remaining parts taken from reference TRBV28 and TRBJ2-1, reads DVKVTQSSRYLVKRTGEKVFLECVQDMDHENMFWYRQDPGLGLRLIYFSYDVKMKEKGDIPEGYSVSREKKERFSLILESASTNQTSMYLCASRPGLAEKVYNEQFFGPGTRLTVL.

CDR3 protein: CASSLSPAGSTGYTF. CDR3 DNA: TGTGCCAGCAGTTTATCCCCGGCGGGATCGACTGGCTACACCTTC. The rearrangement links TRBV27 to TRBJ1-2; no definite D call. Trimming took 0 bases from V and 7 from J, leaving 15 bases between them. CDR1 and CDR2 from the germline V gene are MNHEY and SMNVEV (reference sequence). The length of the CDR3 is 15 residues.

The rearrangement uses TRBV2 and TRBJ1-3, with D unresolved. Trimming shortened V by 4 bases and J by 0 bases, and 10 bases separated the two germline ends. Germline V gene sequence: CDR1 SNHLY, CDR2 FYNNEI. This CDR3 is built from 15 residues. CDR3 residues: CASSATVASGNTIYF. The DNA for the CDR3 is TGTGCCAGCAGTGCTACCGTTGCCTCTGGAAACACCATATATTTT.

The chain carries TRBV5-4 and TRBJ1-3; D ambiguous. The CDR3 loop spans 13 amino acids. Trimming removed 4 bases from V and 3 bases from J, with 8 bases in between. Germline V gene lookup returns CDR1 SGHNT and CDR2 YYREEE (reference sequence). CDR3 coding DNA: TGTGCCAGCAGCCCTCCTGTTGGAAACACCATATATTTT. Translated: CASSPPVGNTIYF.

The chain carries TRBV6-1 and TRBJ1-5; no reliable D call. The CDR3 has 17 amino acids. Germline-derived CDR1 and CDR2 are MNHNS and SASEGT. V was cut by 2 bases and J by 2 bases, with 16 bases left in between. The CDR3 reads CASSEREREEGNQPQHF. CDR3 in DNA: TGTGCCAGCAGTGAAAGGGAGAGGGAGGAAGGCAATCAGCCCCAGCATTTT.

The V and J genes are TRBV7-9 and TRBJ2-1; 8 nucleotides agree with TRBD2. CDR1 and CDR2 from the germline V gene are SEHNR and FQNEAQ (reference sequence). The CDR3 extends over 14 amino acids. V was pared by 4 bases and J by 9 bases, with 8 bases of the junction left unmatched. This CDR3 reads CASSSSGSLTEQFF. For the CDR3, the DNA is TGTGCCAGCAGCTCGAGCGGGAGCCTCACTGAGCAGTTCTTC.

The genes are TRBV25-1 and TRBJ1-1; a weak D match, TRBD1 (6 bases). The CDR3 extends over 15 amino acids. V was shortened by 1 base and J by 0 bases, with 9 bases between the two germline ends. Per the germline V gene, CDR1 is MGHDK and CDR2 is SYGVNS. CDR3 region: CASSESDRLNTEAFF. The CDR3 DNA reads TGTGCCAGCAGTGAATCGGACAGATTGAACACTGAAGCTTTCTTT.

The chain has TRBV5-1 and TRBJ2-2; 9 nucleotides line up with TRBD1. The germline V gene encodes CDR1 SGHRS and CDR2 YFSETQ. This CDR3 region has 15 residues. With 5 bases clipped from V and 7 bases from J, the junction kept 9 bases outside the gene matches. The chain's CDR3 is CASSYGDRADGELFF. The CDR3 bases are TGCGCCAGCAGTTACGGGGACAGGGCCGACGGGGAGCTGTTTTTT. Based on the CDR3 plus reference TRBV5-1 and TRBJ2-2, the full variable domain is KAGVTQTPRYLIKTRGQQVTLSCSPISGHRSVSWYQQTPGQGLQFLFEYFSETQRNKGNFPGRFSGRQFSNSRSEMNVSTLELGDSALYLCASSYGDRADGELFFGEGSRLTVL.

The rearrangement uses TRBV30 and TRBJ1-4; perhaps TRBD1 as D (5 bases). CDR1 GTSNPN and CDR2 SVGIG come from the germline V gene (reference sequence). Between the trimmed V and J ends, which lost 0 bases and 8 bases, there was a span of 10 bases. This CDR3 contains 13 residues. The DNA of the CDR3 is TGTGCCTGGAGTGTCAGGGCAGGAGAAAAACTGTTTTTT. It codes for CAWSVRAGEKLFF.

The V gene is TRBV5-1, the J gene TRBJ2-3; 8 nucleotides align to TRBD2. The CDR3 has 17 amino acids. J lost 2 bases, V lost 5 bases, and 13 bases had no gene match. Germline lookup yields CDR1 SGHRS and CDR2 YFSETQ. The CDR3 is CASRPPGLGILTDTQYF. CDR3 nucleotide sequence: TGCGCCAGCAGGCCCCCGGGACTAGGGATTCTCACAGATACGCAGTATTTT.

CDR3 sequence reads: CASSGRAPSSYNEQFF. In nucleotides, the CDR3 is TGTGCCAGCAGTGGGAGGGCACCTAGCTCATACAATGAGCAGTTCTTC. The chain is built from TRBV7-8 and TRBJ2-1; 7 bases match TRBD2. The CDR3 extends over 16 amino acids. J gave up 4 bases and V 6 bases, and 12 bases lay outside the gene matches. The germline gives CDR1 SGHVS, CDR2 FQNEAQ.

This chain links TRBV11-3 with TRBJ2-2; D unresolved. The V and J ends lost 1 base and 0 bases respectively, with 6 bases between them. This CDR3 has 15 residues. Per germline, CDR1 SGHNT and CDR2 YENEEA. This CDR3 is CASSLGGTNTGELFF. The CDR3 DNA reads TGTGCCAGCAGCTTAGGCGGTACGAACACCGGGGAGCTGTTTTTT.

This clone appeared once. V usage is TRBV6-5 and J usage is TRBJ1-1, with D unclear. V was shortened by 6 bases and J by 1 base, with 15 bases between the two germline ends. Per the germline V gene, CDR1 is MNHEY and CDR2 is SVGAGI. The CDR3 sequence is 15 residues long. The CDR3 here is CASRPGRATNTEAFF. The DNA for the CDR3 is TGTGCCAGCAGACCGGGAAGGGCTACGAACACTGAAGCTTTCTTT.

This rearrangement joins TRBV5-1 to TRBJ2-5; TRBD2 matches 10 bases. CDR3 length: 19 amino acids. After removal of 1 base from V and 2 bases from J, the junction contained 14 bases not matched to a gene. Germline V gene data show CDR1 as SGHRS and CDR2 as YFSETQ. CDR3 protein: CASSLKNFVGLAHQETQYF. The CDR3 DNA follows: TGCGCCAGCAGCTTGAAGAATTTCGTGGGACTAGCGCATCAAGAGACCCAGTACTTC.

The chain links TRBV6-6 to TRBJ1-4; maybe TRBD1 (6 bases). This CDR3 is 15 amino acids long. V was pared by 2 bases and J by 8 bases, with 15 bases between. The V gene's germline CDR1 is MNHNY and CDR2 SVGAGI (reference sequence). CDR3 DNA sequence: TGTGCCAGCAGTTACCCCCAGGGGCACGGGGAAAAACTGTTTTTT. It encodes CASSYPQGHGEKLFF.

CDR3 nucleotide sequence: TGTGCCAGCAGATCTCACAGGGGATCGGAGACCCAGTACTTC. As protein: CASRSHRGSETQYF. The V gene is TRBV6-6, the J gene TRBJ2-5; 7 bases match TRBD1. The V gene end was trimmed by 6 bases and the J gene end by 5 bases; junction bases not matched to a gene: 9. CDR1 and CDR2 from the germline V gene are MNHNY and SVGAGI (reference sequence). This CDR3 region has 14 residues.

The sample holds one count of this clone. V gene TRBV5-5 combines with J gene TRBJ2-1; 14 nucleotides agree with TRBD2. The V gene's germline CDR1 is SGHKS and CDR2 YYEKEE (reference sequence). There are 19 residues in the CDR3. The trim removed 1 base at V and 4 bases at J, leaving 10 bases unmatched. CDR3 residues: CASSLTPGLAGDRYNEQFF. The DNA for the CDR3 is TGTGCCAGCAGCTTGACCCCGGGACTAGCGGGGGATAGGTACAATGAGCAGTTCTTC. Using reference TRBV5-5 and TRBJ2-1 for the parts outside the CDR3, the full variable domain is DAGVTQSPTHLIKTRGQQVTLRCSPISGHKSVSWYQQVLGQGPQFIFQYYEKEERGRGNFPDRFSARQFPNYSSELNVNALLLGDSALYLCASSLTPGLAGDRYNEQFFGPGTRLTVL.

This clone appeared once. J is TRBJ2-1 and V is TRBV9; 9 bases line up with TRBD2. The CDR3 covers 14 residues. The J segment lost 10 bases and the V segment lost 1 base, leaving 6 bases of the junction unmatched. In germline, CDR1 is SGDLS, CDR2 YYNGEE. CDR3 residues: CASSVSGGLREQFF. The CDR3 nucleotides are TGTGCCAGCAGCGTAAGCGGGGGGTTGAGGGAGCAGTTCTTC. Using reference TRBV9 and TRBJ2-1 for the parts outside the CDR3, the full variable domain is DSGVTQTPKHLITATGQRVTLRCSPRSGDLSVYWYQQSLDQGLQFLIQYYNGEERAKGNILERFSAQQFPDLHSELNLSSLELGDSALYFCASSVSGGLREQFFGPGTRLTVL.

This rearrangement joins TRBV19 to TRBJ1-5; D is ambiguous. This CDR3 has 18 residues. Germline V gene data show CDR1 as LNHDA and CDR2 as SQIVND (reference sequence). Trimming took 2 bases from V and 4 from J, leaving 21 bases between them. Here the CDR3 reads CASSIRRSGSPSNQPQHF. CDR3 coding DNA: TGTGCCAGTAGTATACGACGATCCGGGAGTCCCTCTAATCAGCCCCAGCATTTT.

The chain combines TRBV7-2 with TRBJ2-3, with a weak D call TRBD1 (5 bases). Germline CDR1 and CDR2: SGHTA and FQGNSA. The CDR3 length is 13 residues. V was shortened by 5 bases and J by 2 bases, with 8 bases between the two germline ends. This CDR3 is CASSRRVTDTQYF. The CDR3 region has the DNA TGTGCCAGCAGCCGCAGGGTCACAGATACGCAGTATTTT. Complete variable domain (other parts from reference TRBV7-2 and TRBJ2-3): GAGVSQSPSNKVTEKGKDVELRCDPISGHTALYWYRQSLGQGLEFLIYFQGNSAPDKSGLPSDRFSAERTGGSVSTLTIQRTQQEDSAVYLCASSRRVTDTQYFGPGTRLTVL.

In nucleotides, the CDR3 is TGCAGTGCTCTGAGGAATGAGCAGTTCTTC. Amino acids: CSALRNEQFF. The chain recombines TRBV20-1 with TRBJ2-1; D uncertain. CDR3 length: 10 residues. The germline V gene encodes CDR1 DFQATT and CDR2 SNEGSKA (reference sequence). V lost 5 bases, J lost 7 bases, and 6 bases lay in between.

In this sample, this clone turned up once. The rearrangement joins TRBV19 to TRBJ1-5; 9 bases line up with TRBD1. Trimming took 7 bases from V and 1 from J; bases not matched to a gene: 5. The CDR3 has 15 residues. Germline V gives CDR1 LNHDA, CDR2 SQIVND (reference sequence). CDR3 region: CASKLDRGSNQPQHF. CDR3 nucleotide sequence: TGTGCCAGTAAACTTGACAGGGGGAGCAATCAGCCCCAGCATTTT.

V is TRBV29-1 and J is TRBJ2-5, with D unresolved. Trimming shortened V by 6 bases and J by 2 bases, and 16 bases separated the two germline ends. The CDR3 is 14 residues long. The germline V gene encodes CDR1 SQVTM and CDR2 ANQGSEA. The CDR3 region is CSVRPMVQQETQYF. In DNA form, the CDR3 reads TGCAGCGTGAGACCTATGGTACAGCAAGAGACCCAGTACTTC.

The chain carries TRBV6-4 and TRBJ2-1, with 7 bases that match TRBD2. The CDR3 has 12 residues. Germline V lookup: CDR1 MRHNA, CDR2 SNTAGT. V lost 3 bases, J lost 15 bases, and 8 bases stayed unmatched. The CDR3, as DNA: TGTGCCAGCAGTGAAGGGCGGGGGAGGCTGTTCTTC. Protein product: CASSEGRGRLFF.

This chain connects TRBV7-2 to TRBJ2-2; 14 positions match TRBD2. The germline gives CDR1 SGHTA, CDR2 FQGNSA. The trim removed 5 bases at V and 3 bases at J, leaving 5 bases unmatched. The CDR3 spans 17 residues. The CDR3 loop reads CASSRTSGGIYTGELFF. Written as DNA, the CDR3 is TGTGCCAGCAGCAGGACTAGCGGGGGGATATACACCGGGGAGCTGTTTTTT.